Listed below are T cell receptor beta chains from one sample, sequenced in a study of blood T cell repertoires in COVID-19. Produced via immunoSEQ multiplex PCR; TCRdb's table is partial and in-frame only. The data contain 350,000 to 550,000 clones, roughly 89% of them singletons. The sample was peripheral blood. These receptors were taken from a woman aged 25-40 years with acute or convalescent COVID-19. CDR3s leave out the opening cysteine and the closing phenylalanine or tryptophan.

V gene,J gene,CDR3 protein
TRBV25-1,TRBJ2-7,ASSEGLGRGGPREY
TRBV2,TRBJ2-3,ASSGRYSGGADTQY
TRBV2,TRBJ2-5,ASSGGGETQY
TRBV28,TRBJ2-1,ASSSLGQGRNEQF
TRBV28,TRBJ1-2,ASSSSGQGAYGYT
TRBV12-2,TRBJ1-2,ASRLARVQRGGGAYGYT
TRBV9,TRBJ1-2,ASSVDGTDYGYT
TRBV6-6,TRBJ1-1,ASRITGGTEAF
TRBV19,TRBJ1-4,ASSPSWGEEKLF
TRBV6-4,TRBJ2-3,ASSDGEDTQY
TRBV29-1,TRBJ1-1,SDTNTGPGDMNTEAF
TRBV2,TRBJ2-3,ASRGMAGETDTQY
TRBV4-2,TRBJ2-7,ASSQVPKANYEQY
TRBV6-5,TRBJ1-5,ASNRTPSNQPQH
TRBV18,TRBJ2-4,ASSPPSQNIQY
TRBV19,TRBJ2-3,ASQSQDQLSTDTQY
TRBV28,TRBJ1-2,ASSSLPGQGQEGYT
TRBV27,TRBJ1-5,ASTDSGAVMMQPQH
TRBV12-3/TRBV12-4,TRBJ1-2,ASIRPRGGYT
TRBV28,TRBJ1-5,ASSLNREGAQPQH
TRBV7-9,TRBJ1-4,ASSLSTGGPREKLF
TRBV29-1,TRBJ2-3,SVAPNHSTDTQY
TRBV3-1/TRBV3-2,TRBJ2-3,ASSQGQGNVWSTDTQY
TRBV14,TRBJ2-1,ASSQRLAGADSYNEQF
TRBV5-6,TRBJ1-1,ASSAGDTEAF
TRBV7-9,TRBJ2-3,ASSHRGGTDTQY
TRBV27,TRBJ2-3,ASSLVRPTDTQY
TRBV27,TRBJ2-5,ASSLFPGSRQETQY
TRBV3-1/TRBV3-2,TRBJ1-5,ASSQNRVTPQH
TRBV6-5,TRBJ2-7,ASSPLGRAGEQY
TRBV4-1,TRBJ2-1,ASSQAGEYNEQF
TRBV27,TRBJ2-3,ASSLVGVSSGFNTDTQY
TRBV18,TRBJ2-5,ASSLLGSEIETQY
TRBV7-3,TRBJ2-6,ASSLRGGSGANVLT
TRBV2,TRBJ2-3,ASSAVRGYTDTQY
TRBV30,TRBJ2-2,AWGSGGADGELF
TRBV6-1,TRBJ2-5,ASSPQSPGGTQY
TRBV28,TRBJ2-5,ASSSYTSRQETQY
TRBV4-1,TRBJ2-1,ASSQESLAGGEQF
TRBV15,TRBJ1-2,ATSRDKAGGGYGYT
TRBV5-6,TRBJ2-3,ASSWGPGTADFDTQY
TRBV12-3/TRBV12-4,TRBJ2-1,ASSYRGSEQF
TRBV2,TRBJ2-1,ASSERPSGATDNEQF
TRBV5-1,TRBJ2-2,ASSSGTGVSGELF
TRBV6-5,TRBJ1-1,ASSYGERQGSTEAF
TRBV5-1,TRBJ1-1,ASSYLDRGLSEAF
TRBV15,TRBJ2-2,ATSRDRGSTGELF
TRBV11-2,TRBJ2-7,ASSLGGRLAEEQY
TRBV24-1,TRBJ1-4,ATSDSRGSGEKLF
TRBV14,TRBJ1-1,ASSQSQDGDTEAF
TRBV19,TRBJ2-3,ASSIKAGGPHTQY
TRBV14,TRBJ2-1,ASSLTESSYNEQF
TRBV2,TRBJ1-1,ASSDDRGGTEAF